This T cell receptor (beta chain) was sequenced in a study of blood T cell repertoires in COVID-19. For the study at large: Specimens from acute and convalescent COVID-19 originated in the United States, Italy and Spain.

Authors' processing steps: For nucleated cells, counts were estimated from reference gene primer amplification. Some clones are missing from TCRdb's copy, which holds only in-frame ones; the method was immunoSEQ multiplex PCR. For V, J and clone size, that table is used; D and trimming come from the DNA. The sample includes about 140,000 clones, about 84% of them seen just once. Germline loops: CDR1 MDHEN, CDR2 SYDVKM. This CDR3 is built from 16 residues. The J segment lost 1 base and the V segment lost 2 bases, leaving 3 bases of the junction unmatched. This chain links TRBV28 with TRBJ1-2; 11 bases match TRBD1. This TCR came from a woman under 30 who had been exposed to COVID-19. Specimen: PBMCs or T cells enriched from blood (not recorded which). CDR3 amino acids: CASSLPGQGVNYGYTF. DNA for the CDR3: TGTGCCAGCAGTTTACCGGGACAGGGGGTTAACTATGGCTACACCTTC.